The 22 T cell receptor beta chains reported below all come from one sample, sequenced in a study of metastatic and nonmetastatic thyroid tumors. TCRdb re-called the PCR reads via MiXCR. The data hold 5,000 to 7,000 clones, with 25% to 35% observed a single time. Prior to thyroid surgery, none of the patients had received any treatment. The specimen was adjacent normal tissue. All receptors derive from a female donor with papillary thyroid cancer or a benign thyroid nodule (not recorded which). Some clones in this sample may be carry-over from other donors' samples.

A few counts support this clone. Here the CDR3 DNA reads TGTGCCAGCAGTTTGTCGGTAGGCTACACAGATACGCAGTATTTT. Amino acid sequence: CASSLSVGYTDTQYF. The J gene is TRBJ2-3, the V gene TRBV6-2 or TRBV6-3; D unresolved. Trimming shortened V by 4 bases and J by 2 bases, and 13 bases separated the two germline ends. Germline V gives CDR1 MNHEY, CDR2 SVGEGT. The CDR3 has 15 residues.

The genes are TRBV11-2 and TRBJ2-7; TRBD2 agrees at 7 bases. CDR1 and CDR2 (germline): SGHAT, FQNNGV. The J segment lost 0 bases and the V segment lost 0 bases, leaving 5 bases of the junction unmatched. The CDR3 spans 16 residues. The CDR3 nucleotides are TGTGCCAGCAGCTTAGATCGGGGCGGGAGCTCCTACGAGCAGTACTTC. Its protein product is CASSLDRGGSSYEQYF.

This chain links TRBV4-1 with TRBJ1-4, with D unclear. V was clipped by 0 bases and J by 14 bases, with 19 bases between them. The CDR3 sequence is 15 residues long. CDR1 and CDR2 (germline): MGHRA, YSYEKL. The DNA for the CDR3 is TGCGCCAGCAGCCAAGATCGGACCCCCCCGGGAAAGCTGTTTTTT. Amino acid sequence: CASSQDRTPPGKLFF.

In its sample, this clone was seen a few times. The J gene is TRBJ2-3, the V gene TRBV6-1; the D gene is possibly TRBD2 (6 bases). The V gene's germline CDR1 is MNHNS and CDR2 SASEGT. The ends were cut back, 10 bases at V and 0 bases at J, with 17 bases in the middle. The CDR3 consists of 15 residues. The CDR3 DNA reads TGTGCCACCTCGTCCACGACTAGTAGCACAGATACGCAGTATTTT. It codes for CATSSTTSSTDTQYF.

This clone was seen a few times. This CDR3 reads CASSFGTGEEKLFF. The CDR3 nucleotides are TGTGCCAGCAGTTTTGGGACAGGGGAAGAAAAACTGTTTTTT. This chain links TRBV27 with TRBJ1-4, with 10 bases aligning to TRBD1. Germline V gives CDR1 MNHEY, CDR2 SMNVEV (reference sequence). The CDR3 is 14 residues long. J lost 8 bases, V lost 3 bases, and 3 bases had no gene match.

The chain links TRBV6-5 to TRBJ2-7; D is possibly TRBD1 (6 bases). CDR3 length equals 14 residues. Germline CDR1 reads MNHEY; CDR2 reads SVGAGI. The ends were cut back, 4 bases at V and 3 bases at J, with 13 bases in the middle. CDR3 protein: CASSSGQKNYEQYF. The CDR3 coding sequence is TGTGCCAGCAGTTCGGGACAAAAAAACTACGAGCAGTACTTC.

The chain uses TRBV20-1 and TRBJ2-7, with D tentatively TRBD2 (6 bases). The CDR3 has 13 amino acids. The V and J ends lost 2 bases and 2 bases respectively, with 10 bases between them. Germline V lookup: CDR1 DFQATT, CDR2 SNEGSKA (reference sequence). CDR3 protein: CSARRRGAYEQYF. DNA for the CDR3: TGCAGTGCTAGAAGGAGGGGAGCCTACGAGCAGTACTTC.

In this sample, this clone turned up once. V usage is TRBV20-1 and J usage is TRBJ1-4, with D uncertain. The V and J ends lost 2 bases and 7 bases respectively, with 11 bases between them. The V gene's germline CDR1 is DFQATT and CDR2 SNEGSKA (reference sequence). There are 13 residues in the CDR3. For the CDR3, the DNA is TGCAGTGCTAGATGGACCCTCAGTGAAAAACTGTTTTTT. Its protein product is CSARWTLSEKLFF.

CDR3 nucleotides: TGTGCCAGCAGCTTAGATCTTCGGGGCATTCAGTACTTC. Translation gives CASSLDLRGIQYF. The genes are TRBV7-3 and TRBJ2-4, with D tentatively TRBD2 (5 bases). Deletions cut 2 bases from V and 9 bases from J, with 11 bases between. Germline CDR1 is SGHTA and CDR2 is FQGTGA. The CDR3 is 13 residues long.

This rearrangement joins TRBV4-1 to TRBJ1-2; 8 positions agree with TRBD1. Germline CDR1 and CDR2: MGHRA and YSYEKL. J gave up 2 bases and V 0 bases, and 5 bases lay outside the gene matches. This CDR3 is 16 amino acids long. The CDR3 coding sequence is TGCGCCAGCAGCCAAGATCCGGACAGGGTCAACTATGGCTACACCTTC. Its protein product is CASSQDPDRVNYGYTF.

CDR3 loop: CASSYVTTSYEQYF. The CDR3 DNA is TGTGCCAGCAGTTATGTTACAACTTCCTACGAGCAGTACTTC. The chain combines TRBV6-2 or TRBV6-3 with TRBJ2-7; D uncertain. The CDR3 totals 14 residues. Trimming stripped 3 bases from V and 1 base from J, with 10 bases between. The V gene's germline CDR1 is MNHEY and CDR2 SVGEGT.

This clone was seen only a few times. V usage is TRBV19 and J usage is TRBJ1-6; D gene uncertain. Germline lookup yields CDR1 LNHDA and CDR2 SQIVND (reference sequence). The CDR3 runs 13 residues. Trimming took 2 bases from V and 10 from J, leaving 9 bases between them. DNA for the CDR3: TGTGCCAGTAGTATAAGGAAGGGATCACCCCTCCACTTT. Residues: CASSIRKGSPLHF. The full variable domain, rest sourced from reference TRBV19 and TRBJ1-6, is DGGITQSPKYLFRKEGQNVTLSCEQNLNHDAMYWYRQDPGQGLRLIYYSQIVNDFQKGDIAEGYSVSREKKESFPLTVTSAQKNPTAFYLCASSIRKGSPLHFGNGTRLTVT.

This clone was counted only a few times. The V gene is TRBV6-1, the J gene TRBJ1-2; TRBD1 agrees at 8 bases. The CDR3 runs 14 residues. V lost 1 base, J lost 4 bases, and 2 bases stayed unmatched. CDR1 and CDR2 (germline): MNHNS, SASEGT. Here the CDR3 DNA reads TGTGCCAGCAGTGAAGGGACAGGGCTCTATGGCTACACCTTC. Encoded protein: CASSEGTGLYGYTF.

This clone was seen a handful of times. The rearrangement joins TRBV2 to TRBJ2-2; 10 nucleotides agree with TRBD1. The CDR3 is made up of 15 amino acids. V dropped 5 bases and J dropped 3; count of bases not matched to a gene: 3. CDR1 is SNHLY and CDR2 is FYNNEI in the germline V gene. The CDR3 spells CASSKDRGYTGELFF. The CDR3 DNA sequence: TGTGCCAGCAGTAAGGACAGGGGGTACACCGGGGAGCTGTTTTTT.

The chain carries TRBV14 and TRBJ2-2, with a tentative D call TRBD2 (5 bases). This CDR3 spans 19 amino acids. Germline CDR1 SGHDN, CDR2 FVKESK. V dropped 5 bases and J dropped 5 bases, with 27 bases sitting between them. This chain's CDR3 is CASSVPEDPQTALTGELFF. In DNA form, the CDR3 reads TGTGCCAGCAGCGTTCCGGAGGACCCACAAACCGCTTTGACCGGGGAGCTGTTTTTT. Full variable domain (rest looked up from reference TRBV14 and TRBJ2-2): EAGVTQFPSHSVIEKGQTVTLRCDPISGHDNLYWYRRVMGKEIKFLLHFVKESKQDESGMPNNRFLAERTGGTYSTLKVQPAELEDSGVYFCASSVPEDPQTALTGELFFGEGSRLTVL.

Here the CDR3 DNA reads TGTGCCAGCTACCGGGACAGCTCCTACGAGCAGTACTTC. Translated: CASYRDSSYEQYF. This chain links TRBV2 with TRBJ2-7; 7 positions agree with TRBD1. This CDR3 is 13 amino acids long. V trimming: 8 bases; J trimming: 0 bases; junction bases outside the gene matches: 4. Germline-derived CDR1 and CDR2 are SNHLY and FYNNEI. Drawing the rest from reference TRBV2 and TRBJ2-7, the complete variable domain is EPEVTQTPSHQVTQMGQEVILRCVPISNHLYFYWYRQILGQKVEFLVSFYNNEISEKSEIFDDQFSVERPDGSNFTLKIRSTKLEDSAMYFCASYRDSSYEQYFGPGTRLTVT.

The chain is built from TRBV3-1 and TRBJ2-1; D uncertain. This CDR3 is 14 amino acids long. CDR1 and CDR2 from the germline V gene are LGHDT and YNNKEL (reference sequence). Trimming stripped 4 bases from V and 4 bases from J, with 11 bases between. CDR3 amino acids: CASSLLALYNEQFF. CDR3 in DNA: TGTGCCAGCAGCCTGTTGGCACTGTACAATGAGCAGTTCTTC.

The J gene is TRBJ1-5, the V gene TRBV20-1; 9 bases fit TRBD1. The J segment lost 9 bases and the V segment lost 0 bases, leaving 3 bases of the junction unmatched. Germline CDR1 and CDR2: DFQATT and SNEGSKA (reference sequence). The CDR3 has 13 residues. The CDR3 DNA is TGCAGTGCTAGAGAGACAGGGGGTTTGCCCCAGCATTTT. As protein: CSARETGGLPQHF.

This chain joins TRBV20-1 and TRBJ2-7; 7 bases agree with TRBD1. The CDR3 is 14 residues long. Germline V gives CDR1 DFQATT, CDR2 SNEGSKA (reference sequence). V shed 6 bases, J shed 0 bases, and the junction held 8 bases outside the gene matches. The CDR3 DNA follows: TGCAGTGCCACCTGGACAGGTAACTCCTACGAGCAGTACGTC. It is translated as CSATWTGNSYEQYV.

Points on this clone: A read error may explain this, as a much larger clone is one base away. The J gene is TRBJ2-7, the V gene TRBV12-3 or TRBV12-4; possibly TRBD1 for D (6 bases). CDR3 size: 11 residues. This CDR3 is CASSGSGTSDF. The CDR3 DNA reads TGTGCCAGCAGCGGATCCGGGACAAGTGACTTC.

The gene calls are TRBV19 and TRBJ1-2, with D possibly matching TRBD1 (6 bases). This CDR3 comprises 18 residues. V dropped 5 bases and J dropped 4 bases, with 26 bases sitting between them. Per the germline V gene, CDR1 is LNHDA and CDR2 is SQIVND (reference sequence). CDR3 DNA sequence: TGTGCCAGTAGTTTCCTTCCCGGGACACTTAGGTTGGGCTATGGCTACACCTTC. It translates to CASSFLPGTLRLGYGYTF. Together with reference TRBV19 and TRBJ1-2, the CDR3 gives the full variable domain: DGGITQSPKYLFRKEGQNVTLSCEQNLNHDAMYWYRQDPGQGLRLIYYSQIVNDFQKGDIAEGYSVSREKKESFPLTVTSAQKNPTAFYLCASSFLPGTLRLGYGYTFGSGTRLTVV.

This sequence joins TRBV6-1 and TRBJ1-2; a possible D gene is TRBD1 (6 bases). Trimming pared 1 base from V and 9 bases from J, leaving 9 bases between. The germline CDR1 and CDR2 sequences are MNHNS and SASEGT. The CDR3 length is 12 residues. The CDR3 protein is CASSEGGGSYTF. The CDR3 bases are TGTGCCAGCAGTGAAGGGGGGGGCAGCTACACCTTC.